Listed below are T cell receptor beta chains from one sample, sequenced in a study of cytomegalovirus exposure and HLA in healthy donors. Generated by immunoSEQ multiplex PCR, the TCRdb table keeps only in-frame clones and is missing some. Among about 240,000 clones listed, roughly 89% were seen once. Sequencing used PBMCs. Receptors originate from a young man in good health and CMV-seronegative. The CDR3 runs from the conserved cysteine through the conserved F or W. Fields, in order: D gene, V gene, J gene, clone size, CDR3 protein, CDR3 DNA. The D gene is left open where the match is weak. Only some rows state a clone size, as once, few, many or a class for expanded clones.

D: .; V: TRBV4-3; J: TRBJ2-7; size: .; CDR3: CASSVRDTSYEQYF; DNA: TGCGCCAGCAGCGTCCGGGACACCTCCTACGAGCAGTACTTC
D: TRBD1; V: TRBV28; J: TRBJ1-1; size: medium-sized; CDR3: CASVQGAAWNTEAFF; DNA: TGTGCCAGCGTACAGGGGGCGGCCTGGAACACTGAAGCTTTCTTT
D: .; V: TRBV28; J: TRBJ2-7; size: .; CDR3: CASSLSLDGTYEQYF; DNA: TGTGCCAGCAGTTTATCCTTGGACGGGACCTACGAGCAGTACTTC
D: TRBD1; V: TRBV6-6; J: TRBJ2-3; size: .; CDR3: CASSYTGGNTDTQYF; DNA: TGTGCCAGCAGTTACACAGGGGGCAACACAGATACGCAGTATTTT
D: .; V: TRBV29-1; J: TRBJ2-3; size: .; CDR3: CSAGVDTQYF; DNA: TGCAGCGCGGGTGTAGATACGCAGTATTTT
D: .; V: TRBV29-1; J: TRBJ2-6; size: .; CDR3: CSVSRSSGANVLTF; DNA: TGCAGCGTTTCTCGCAGCTCTGGGGCCAACGTCCTGACTTTC
D: .; V: TRBV10-3; J: TRBJ2-7; size: few; CDR3: CAIRAMTGSETDEQYF; DNA: TGTGCCATCAGAGCGATGACAGGATCTGAGACCGACGAGCAGTACTTC
D: .; V: TRBV11-3; J: TRBJ1-3; size: .; CDR3: CASSLGVSGNTIYF; DNA: TGTGCCAGCAGCTTAGGTGTGTCGGGAAACACCATATATTTT
D: TRBD1; V: TRBV5-4; J: TRBJ1-3; size: .; CDR3: CASSMTGEYTIYF; DNA: TGTGCCAGCAGTATGACAGGGGAATACACCATATATTTT
D: .; V: TRBV10-1; J: TRBJ1-5; size: .; CDR3: CASRPQGQPQHF; DNA: TGCGCCAGCAGGCCCCAGGGGCAGCCCCAGCATTTT
D: TRBD2; V: TRBV11-2; J: TRBJ2-1; size: .; CDR3: CASSSNPGLAAPSYNEQFF; DNA: TGTGCCAGCAGCTCTAACCCGGGACTAGCGGCCCCCTCCTACAATGAGCAGTTCTTC
D: .; V: TRBV5-6; J: TRBJ2-3; size: .; CDR3: CASSTKLGSPDTQYF; DNA: TGTGCCAGCAGCACCAAGCTGGGGAGCCCAGATACGCAGTATTTT
D: TRBD1; V: TRBV2; J: TRBJ1-5; size: .; CDR3: CASSARGRQPQHF; DNA: TGTGCCAGCAGTGCCAGGGGGCGTCAGCCCCAGCATTTT
D: .; V: TRBV23-1; J: TRBJ1-1; size: .; CDR3: CASSQMTGVYTEAFF; DNA: TGCGCCAGCAGTCAGATGACGGGGGTGTACACTGAAGCTTTCTTT
D: TRBD2; V: TRBV27; J: TRBJ2-1; size: .; CDR3: CASSLGLALDEQFF; DNA: TGTGCCAGCAGCTTAGGACTAGCTTTAGATGAGCAGTTCTTC
D: TRBD2; V: TRBV5-4; J: TRBJ2-2; size: .; CDR3: CASSTRAGSNTGELFF; DNA: TGTGCCAGCAGCACGAGAGCGGGGTCGAACACCGGGGAGCTGTTTTTT
D: .; V: TRBV10-1; J: TRBJ2-7; size: once; CDR3: CASSESMGRGLSYEQYF; DNA: TGCGCCAGCAGTGAGTCGATGGGCAGGGGATTGTCCTACGAGCAGTACTTC
D: .; V: TRBV5-1; J: TRBJ2-6; size: .; CDR3: CASSLVGDSGANVLTF; DNA: TGCGCCAGCAGCTTGGTAGGGGACTCTGGGGCCAACGTCCTGACTTTC
D: TRBD1; V: TRBV6-1; J: TRBJ1-5; size: .; CDR3: CASREMGQSNQPQHF; DNA: TGTGCCAGCAGGGAGATGGGACAGAGCAATCAGCCCCAGCATTTT
D: TRBD1; V: TRBV6-4; J: TRBJ2-1; size: .; CDR3: CASSDSGYRGVSEQFF; DNA: TGTGCCAGCAGTGACTCGGGCTACAGGGGAGTAAGTGAGCAGTTCTTC
D: .; V: TRBV11-2; J: TRBJ2-7; size: .; CDR3: CASSLGPGVYEQYF; DNA: TGTGCCAGCAGCTTAGGTCCCGGGGTCTACGAGCAGTACTTC
D: .; V: TRBV27; J: TRBJ2-7; size: .; CDR3: CASSLPGNGEQYF; DNA: TGTGCCAGCAGTTTACCGGGGAATGGGGAGCAGTACTTC
D: .; V: TRBV5-4; J: TRBJ2-5; size: .; CDR3: CASSLAKHGTTGETQYF; DNA: TGTGCCAGCAGCTTGGCTAAACACGGGACGACAGGAGAGACCCAGTACTTC
D: TRBD2; V: TRBV2; J: TRBJ2-7; size: .; CDR3: CASSEDGRGVSYEQYF; DNA: TGTGCCAGCAGTGAAGACGGGCGGGGGGTCTCCTACGAGCAGTACTTC
D: TRBD1; V: TRBV28; J: TRBJ2-3; size: .; CDR3: CASSSAGTGVRDTQYF; DNA: TGTGCCAGCAGTTCCGCCGGGACAGGGGTGAGAGATACGCAGTATTTT
D: .; V: TRBV6-1; J: TRBJ2-5; size: .; CDR3: CASRVQGGETQYF; DNA: TGTGCCAGCAGGGTGCAGGGAGGAGAGACCCAGTACTTC
D: TRBD2; V: TRBV6-6; J: TRBJ2-2; size: once; CDR3: CASSAVSGGRTGELFF; DNA: TGTGCCAGCAGTGCAGTTAGCGGGGGGCGCACCGGGGAGCTGTTTTTT
D: TRBD2; V: TRBV2; J: TRBJ2-2; size: .; CDR3: CASSERSGSNTGELFF; DNA: TGTGCCAGCAGTGAACGTAGCGGGTCGAACACCGGGGAGCTGTTTTTT
D: TRBD1; V: TRBV4-1; J: TRBJ1-2; size: once; CDR3: CASSRPDREGYGYTF; DNA: TGCGCCAGCAGCCGACCGGACAGGGAGGGCTATGGCTACACCTTC
D: TRBD1; V: TRBV4-2; J: TRBJ1-1; size: once; CDR3: CASSPNNRGMNTEAFF; DNA: TGTGCCAGCAGCCCGAACAACAGGGGAATGAACACTGAAGCTTTCTTT
D: TRBD2; V: TRBV5-8; J: TRBJ2-1; size: .; CDR3: CASSLAWQREWREQFF; DNA: TGTGCCAGCAGCTTGGCCTGGCAGCGGGAGTGGCGGGAGCAGTTCTTC
D: .; V: TRBV11-3; J: TRBJ2-1; size: .; CDR3: CASSLDTGNEQFF; DNA: TGTGCCAGCAGCTTAGATACAGGCAATGAGCAGTTCTTC
D: .; V: TRBV21-1; J: TRBJ1-5; size: few; CDR3: CARGEQGKGNQPQHF; DNA: TGTGCCAGGGGAGAACAGGGAAAAGGCAATCAGCCCCAGCATTTT
D: TRBD2; V: TRBV10-3; J: TRBJ2-1; size: .; CDR3: CAISTGTSSYNEQFF; DNA: TGTGCCATCAGTACCGGGACTAGCTCCTACAATGAGCAGTTCTTC
D: .; V: TRBV6-5; J: TRBJ2-7; size: .; CDR3: CASSEPGGEQYF; DNA: TGTGCCAGCAGCGAACCCGGGGGCGAGCAGTACTTC
D: TRBD2; V: TRBV9; J: TRBJ2-5; size: .; CDR3: CASSVGVREEAETQYF; DNA: TGTGCCAGCAGCGTAGGTGTACGGGAGGAGGCGGAGACCCAGTACTTC
D: .; V: TRBV6-1; J: TRBJ1-6; size: .; CDR3: CASSEAPGFPLHF; DNA: TGTGCCAGCAGTGAAGCGCCGGGTTTCCCCCTCCACTTT
D: TRBD1; V: TRBV28; J: TRBJ1-1; size: .; CDR3: CASSSELRTGNTEAFF; DNA: TGTGCCAGCAGTTCAGAACTTCGGACAGGAAACACTGAAGCTTTCTTT